What follows are 32 T cell receptor beta chains derived from one specimen sequenced in a study of shared clonotypes between healthy human individuals (dated by TCRdb to the early 2020s). CD8 naive samples were obtained by positive selection for CCR7 among CD45RO-negative cells, yielding a CD45RA+CCR7+ population from which TemRA cells were excluded. The library was produced with the immunoSEQ multiplex PCR assay. TCRdb obtained this table from immuneACCESS and retained in-frame rearrangements with V and J assigned. These tables miss some clones; where compared with another copy, unresolved V genes account for less than half of the shortfall, and the remainder is unexplained. This sample holds around 1,900,000 clones; around 93% were observed only once. Together, the top ten hold more than 1.5% of the sample. The sample comprised naive CD8+ T cells from PBMCs. This specimen's cell subset or site label, interpreted: CD45RA+CCR7+. These receptors all come from a man aged 18 to 29 in good health. Some clones in this sample may be carry-over from other donors' samples.

This chain connects TRBV5-1 to TRBJ2-1, with D perhaps given as TRBD1 or TRBD2 (6 bases each). This CDR3 contains 13 residues. CDR1 is SGHRS and CDR2 is YFSETQ in the germline V gene. The V and J ends lost 2 bases and 9 bases respectively, with 12 bases between them. The CDR3 DNA reads TGCGCCAGCAGCTTTGGGGGGCGGAGTGAGCAGTTCTTC. Protein: CASSFGGRSEQFF.

The chain links TRBV9 to TRBJ1-2; 7 bases line up with TRBD1. Germline-derived CDR1 and CDR2 are SGDLS and YYNGEE. V trimming: 3 bases; J trimming: 8 bases; junction bases outside the gene matches: 13. The CDR3 totals 15 residues. CDR3 sequence reads: CASSGQGWYSGGYTF. CDR3 sequence (DNA): TGTGCCAGCAGCGGACAGGGTTGGTATTCGGGAGGCTACACCTTC.

J is TRBJ2-2 and V is TRBV4-2, with 14 nucleotides matching TRBD2. In germline, CDR1 is LGHNA, CDR2 YNFKEQ. The length of the CDR3 is 18 residues. V gave up 6 bases and J gave up 3 bases; unmatched junction bases: 9. For the CDR3, the DNA is TGTGCCAGCAGAAGCAGACTAGCGGGAGGGCCAGACACCGGGGAGCTGTTTTTT. It codes for CASRSRLAGGPDTGELFF.

The chain couples TRBV9 to TRBJ2-7; 7 bases fit TRBD1. J was trimmed by 3 bases and V by 1 base; bases with no gene match: 4. The CDR3 totals 14 residues. Germline CDR1 is SGDLS and CDR2 is YYNGEE. CDR3 amino acids: CASSVSGTDYEQYF. In DNA, the CDR3 is TGTGCCAGCAGCGTATCCGGGACAGACTACGAGCAGTACTTC.

V and J are TRBV30 and TRBJ1-5; no firm D call. Germline CDR1 is GTSNPN and CDR2 is SVGIG (reference sequence). This CDR3 region has 12 residues. The V gene lost 1 base and the J gene lost 5 bases, with 6 bases spanning the gap. CDR3 coding DNA: TGTGCCTGGAGTGGTGGGGATCAGCCCCAGCATTTT. Its protein product is CAWSGGDQPQHF.

V gene TRBV27 combines with J gene TRBJ2-3; the match to TRBD2 covers 8 bases. The V segment lost 8 bases and the J segment 3 bases; nucleotides outside the gene matches: 13. The CDR3 contains 16 residues. Germline loops: CDR1 MNHEY, CDR2 SMNVEV (reference sequence). The CDR3 spells CASSLGLGGGTDTQYF. The CDR3 nucleotides are TGTGCCAGCTCCCTTGGATTGGGCGGGGGGACAGATACGCAGTATTTT.

J is TRBJ2-1 and V is TRBV6-5; possibly TRBD2 for D (6 bases). Looked up from germline, CDR1 is MNHEY and CDR2 is SVGAGI. The CDR3 is made up of 12 amino acids. Between the trimmed V and J ends, which lost 5 bases and 6 bases, there was a span of 8 bases. The CDR3 DNA reads as TGTGCCAGCAGTGACGGGGGCAATGAGCAGTTCTTC. This sequence encodes CASSDGGNEQFF.

This chain connects TRBV7-3 to TRBJ2-3, with no clear D. CDR3 length equals 15 residues. Trimming left V 0 bases short and J 4 bases short, with 11 bases between. CDR1 is SGHTA, CDR2 FQGTGA, per germline. CDR3 protein: CASSLTGNRADTQYF. CDR3 DNA: TGTGCCAGCAGCTTAACTGGGAACCGGGCAGATACGCAGTATTTT.

The CDR3 region is CASSNTASGLDNEQFF. The CDR3 nucleotides are TGTGCCAGCAGCAACACGGCTAGCGGGCTGGACAATGAGCAGTTCTTC. The V gene is TRBV7-9, the J gene TRBJ2-1, with 8 bases aligning to TRBD2. The germline V gene has CDR1 SEHNR and CDR2 FQNEAQ (reference sequence). V lost 5 bases to trimming and J lost 5 bases; unmatched junction nucleotides: 11. The length of the CDR3 is 16 residues.

The genes are TRBV4-1 and TRBJ2-2, with a tentative D call TRBD2 (6 bases). V lost 0 bases to trimming and J lost 5 bases, with 19 bases between them. Germline V gene sequence: CDR1 MGHRA, CDR2 YSYEKL. The CDR3 consists of 18 residues. The CDR3: CASSQERLYGSGTGELFF. For the CDR3, the DNA is TGCGCCAGCAGCCAAGAGAGATTATACGGGAGTGGAACCGGGGAGCTGTTTTTT.

With respect to this clone: Other DNA sequences of this sample code for an identical CDR3. V is TRBV20-1 and J is TRBJ2-7; D gene uncertain. The V and J ends lost 3 bases and 4 bases respectively, with 7 bases between them. CDR3 length: 11 residues. Germline V gives CDR1 DFQATT, CDR2 SNEGSKA (reference sequence). CDR3 nucleotides: TGCAGTGCTAGCGATGGGTACGAGCAGTACTTC. Encoded protein: CSASDGYEQYF.

The gene calls are TRBV7-2 and TRBJ1-2, with D unclear. CDR1 and CDR2 from the germline V gene are SGHTA and FQGNSA. V shed 6 bases and J shed 4 bases, with 18 bases lying between them. This CDR3 spans 15 amino acids. The chain's CDR3 is CASRVNGRAVYGYTF. CDR3 sequence (DNA): TGTGCCAGCAGGGTCAACGGGAGGGCGGTCTATGGCTACACCTTC.

The chain couples TRBV28 to TRBJ2-2, with D possibly matching TRBD2 (6 bases). Trimming cost V 10 bases and J 0 bases, with 12 bases left between them. In germline, CDR1 is MDHEN, CDR2 SYDVKM. This CDR3 comprises 14 residues. This chain's CDR3 is CAIRELSNTGELFF. For the CDR3, the DNA is TGTGCCATCCGGGAGCTCTCGAACACCGGGGAGCTGTTTTTT.

This chain joins TRBV27 and TRBJ2-7; 8 bases line up with TRBD2. CDR1 is MNHEY and CDR2 is SMNVEV in the germline V gene (reference sequence). This CDR3 is built from 15 residues. J gave up 7 bases and V 4 bases, and 12 bases lay outside the gene matches. Here the CDR3 reads CASSSLTGGSREQYF. CDR3 DNA sequence: TGTGCCAGCAGTTCACTAACGGGAGGGTCGAGGGAGCAGTACTTC.

The chain is built from TRBV28 and TRBJ2-7; D possibly uses TRBD1 or TRBD2 (5 bases each). This CDR3 is 14 amino acids long. Germline V CDR1 and CDR2: MDHEN, SYDVKM. The V gene lost 7 bases and the J gene lost 7 bases, with 20 bases spanning the gap. The CDR3 region has the DNA TGTGCCAGCACCTCCGGGACCTTCCTCGGAGAGCAGTACTTC. This codes for CASTSGTFLGEQYF. The full variable domain, with the rest looked up from reference TRBV28 and TRBJ2-7, is DVKVTQSSRYLVKRTGEKVFLECVQDMDHENMFWYRQDPGLGLRLIYFSYDVKMKEKGDIPEGYSVSREKKERFSLILESASTNQTSMYLCASTSGTFLGEQYFGPGTRLTVT.

This sequence joins TRBV5-1 and TRBJ2-3; 13 positions match TRBD2. This CDR3 comprises 16 residues. V lost 3 bases to trimming and J lost 3 bases; unmatched junction nucleotides: 4. The germline gives CDR1 SGHRS, CDR2 YFSETQ. The CDR3 spells CASSSRLAGGTDTQYF. In DNA, the CDR3 is TGCGCCAGCAGCTCAAGACTAGCGGGAGGTACAGATACGCAGTATTTT.

The chain combines TRBV27 with TRBJ1-4; D not resolved. V shed 5 bases and J shed 8 bases, with 15 bases lying between them. Per the germline V gene, CDR1 is MNHEY and CDR2 is SMNVEV (reference sequence). This CDR3 has 14 residues. The CDR3 DNA reads TGTGCCAGCAGTCCCAGCGCGACGGAAGAAAAACTGTTTTTT. Protein product: CASSPSATEEKLFF. Complete variable domain (other parts from reference TRBV27 and TRBJ1-4): EAQVTQNPRYLITVTGKKLTVTCSQNMNHEYMSWYRQDPGLGLRQIYYSMNVEVTDKGDVPEGYKVSRKEKRNFPLILESPSPNQTSLYFCASSPSATEEKLFFGSGTQLSVL.

The chain recombines TRBV10-3 with TRBJ1-1; no reliable D call. Trimming took off 6 bases at V and 5 bases at J, with 16 bases between the two ends. The CDR3 length is 14 residues. Germline CDR1 reads ENHRY; CDR2 reads SYGVKD. The CDR3 DNA reads TGTGCCATCAGGGTCGCTGAGGGAAGAACTGAAGCTTTCTTT. Amino acid sequence: CAIRVAEGRTEAFF.

The chain joins TRBV7-7 to TRBJ2-5; D gene uncertain. CDR1 is SSHAT, CDR2 FNYEAQ, per germline (reference sequence). The V and J ends lost 5 bases and 5 bases respectively, with 12 bases between them. This CDR3 comprises 13 residues. The CDR3 region is CASSPWSRETQYF. The DNA of the CDR3 is TGTGCCAGCAGCCCCTGGTCGAGGGAGACCCAGTACTTC.

This clone was found once. V and J are TRBV19 and TRBJ2-3; D is perhaps TRBD2 (6 bases). The germline gives CDR1 LNHDA, CDR2 SQIVND (reference sequence). The CDR3 length is 15 residues. V was trimmed by 5 bases and J by 2 bases, leaving 14 bases between them. The CDR3 spells CASSFRAGSTDTQYF. In DNA, the CDR3 is TGTGCCAGTAGTTTTCGGGCGGGATCCACAGATACGCAGTATTTT.

This chain uses TRBV7-8 with TRBJ1-1; 7 nucleotides match TRBD1. The V segment lost 5 bases and the J segment 7 bases; nucleotides outside the gene matches: 4. CDR3 length equals 12 residues. In germline, CDR1 is SGHVS, CDR2 FQNEAQ. This CDR3 is CASSPRTGEAFF. The CDR3 DNA follows: TGTGCCAGCAGCCCCAGGACAGGTGAAGCTTTCTTT.

This clone has a single count. The CDR3 DNA is TGTGCCAGCAGCCCCACCGGGACTAGCGGGCCAGACTGGGACCAAGAGACCCAGTACTTC. Protein sequence: CASSPTGTSGPDWDQETQYF. V gene TRBV9 combines with J gene TRBJ2-5; 12 nucleotides align to TRBD2. Germline CDR1 SGDLS, CDR2 YYNGEE. V shed 4 bases, J shed 0 bases, and the junction held 16 bases outside the gene matches. There are 20 residues in the CDR3. Using reference TRBV9 and TRBJ2-5 for the parts outside the CDR3, the full variable domain is DSGVTQTPKHLITATGQRVTLRCSPRSGDLSVYWYQQSLDQGLQFLIQYYNGEERAKGNILERFSAQQFPDLHSELNLSSLELGDSALYFCASSPTGTSGPDWDQETQYFGPGTRLLVL.

V gene TRBV19 combines with J gene TRBJ1-2; TRBD1 is a possible D gene (5 bases). V was pared by 3 bases and J by 2 bases, with 10 bases between. The CDR3 totals 14 residues. The V gene's germline CDR1 is LNHDA and CDR2 SQIVND (reference sequence). As DNA, the CDR3 is TGTGCCAGTAGTATGAGGGCAGGGAACTATGGCTACACCTTC. Its protein is CASSMRAGNYGYTF.

The genes are TRBV9 and TRBJ2-7; 7 bases are shared with TRBD2. The CDR3 consists of 15 residues. V was pared by 4 bases and J by 2 bases, with 9 bases of the junction left unmatched. Looked up from germline, CDR1 is SGDLS and CDR2 is YYNGEE. In DNA form, the CDR3 reads TGTGCCAGCAGCCCCCGAATGAGCGGGGCCTACGAGCAGTACTTC. Translated, it gives CASSPRMSGAYEQYF. The whole variable domain, remainder taken from reference TRBV9 and TRBJ2-7, is DSGVTQTPKHLITATGQRVTLRCSPRSGDLSVYWYQQSLDQGLQFLIQYYNGEERAKGNILERFSAQQFPDLHSELNLSSLELGDSALYFCASSPRMSGAYEQYFGPGTRLTVT.

The V call is TRBV10-3, the J call TRBJ2-2; D might be TRBD1 (6 bases). V gave up 6 bases and J gave up 1 base, with 15 bases separating them. The germline V gene has CDR1 ENHRY and CDR2 SYGVKD. The CDR3 is 16 amino acids. CDR3 sequence reads: CAISEGGSWNTGELFF. CDR3 coding DNA: TGTGCCATCAGCGAAGGGGGTAGCTGGAACACCGGGGAGCTGTTTTTT.

The rearrangement joins TRBV28 to TRBJ1-4, with 7 bases fitting TRBD1. The V gene's germline CDR1 is MDHEN and CDR2 SYDVKM. The CDR3 has 17 residues. The V and J ends lost 3 bases and 1 base, in that order; junction bases with no gene match: 8. The CDR3 is CASSFIEGARTNEKLFF. CDR3 sequence (DNA): TGTGCCAGCAGTTTTATTGAGGGGGCCAGAACTAATGAAAAACTGTTTTTT.

V and J are TRBV9 and TRBJ2-7, with TRBD2 identical over 9 bases. The CDR3 is 14 amino acids. CDR1 is SGDLS and CDR2 is YYNGEE in the germline V gene. V lost 2 bases, J lost 2 bases, and 2 bases stayed unmatched. The DNA of the CDR3 is TGTGCCAGCAGCGTCTCTAGCGGGGCCTACGAGCAGTACTTC. It encodes CASSVSSGAYEQYF.

The chain carries TRBV7-2 and TRBJ1-2; 7 positions agree with TRBD1. The germline V gene has CDR1 SGHTA and CDR2 FQGNSA. Trimming cost V 3 bases and J 6 bases; bases outside gene matches: 7. CDR3 size: 14 residues. The CDR3 loop is CASSLSGGINGYTF. The CDR3 coding sequence is TGTGCCAGCAGCTTGTCAGGGGGAATAAATGGCTACACCTTC.

Concerning this clone itself: Other nucleotide sequences in the sample specify the same CDR3. The V call is TRBV19, the J call TRBJ2-1, with TRBD1 matching over 7 bases. V was pared by 6 bases and J by 0 bases, with 5 bases of the junction left unmatched. CDR1 and CDR2 (germline): LNHDA, SQIVND (reference sequence). The CDR3 length is 15 residues. The CDR3 region is CASSTDRSSYNEQFF. The DNA of the CDR3 is TGTGCCAGTAGCACGGACAGGAGCTCCTACAATGAGCAGTTCTTC.

The genes are TRBV4-2 and TRBJ2-3; D tentatively fits TRBD1 or TRBD2 (5 bases each). With 0 bases removed from V and 5 bases from J, the gap between germline ends came to 9 bases. This CDR3 region has 14 residues. Germline CDR1 and CDR2: LGHNA and YNFKEQ. The DNA for the CDR3 is TGTGCCAGCAGCCAAGATCGAGGGGTAGATACGCAGTATTTT. Translation gives CASSQDRGVDTQYF.

This sequence joins TRBV13 and TRBJ1-1; tentatively, D is TRBD1 (6 bases). The CDR3 runs to 16 residues. The V gene lost 4 bases and the J gene lost 11 bases, with 26 bases spanning the gap. The germline V gene encodes CDR1 PRHDT and CDR2 FYEKMQ (reference sequence). The CDR3 spells CASSSSYLGTPLVAFF. The CDR3 DNA sequence: TGTGCCAGCAGCTCCTCGTATTTAGGGACACCTCTTGTCGCTTTCTTT.

V gene TRBV28 combines with J gene TRBJ2-7, with 10 bases identical to TRBD1. Germline assignment: CDR1 MDHEN and CDR2 SYDVKM. There are 14 residues in the CDR3. Trimming cost V 5 bases and J 3 bases; bases outside gene matches: 4. The CDR3 sequence is CASSRQGANYEQYF. The CDR3 DNA follows: TGTGCCAGCAGTAGACAGGGGGCGAACTACGAGCAGTACTTC.